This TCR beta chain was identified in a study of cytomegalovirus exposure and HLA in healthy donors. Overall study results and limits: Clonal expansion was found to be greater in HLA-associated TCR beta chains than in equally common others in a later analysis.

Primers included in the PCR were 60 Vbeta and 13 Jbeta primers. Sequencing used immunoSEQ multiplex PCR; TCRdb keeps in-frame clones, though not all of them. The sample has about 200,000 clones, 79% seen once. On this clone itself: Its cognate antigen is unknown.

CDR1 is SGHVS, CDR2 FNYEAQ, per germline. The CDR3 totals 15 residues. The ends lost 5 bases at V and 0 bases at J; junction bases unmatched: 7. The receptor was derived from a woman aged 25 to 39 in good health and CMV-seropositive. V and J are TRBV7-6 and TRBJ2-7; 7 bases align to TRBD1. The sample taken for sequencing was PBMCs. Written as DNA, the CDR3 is TGTGCCAGCAGCCATAGGTACAGGGGCTCCTACGAGCAGTACTTC. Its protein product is CASSHRYRGSYEQYF. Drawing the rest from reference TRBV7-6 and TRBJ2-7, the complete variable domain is GAGVSQSPRYKVTKRGQDVALRCDPISGHVSLYWYRQALGQGPEFLTYFNYEAQQDKSGLPNDRFSAERPEGSISTLTIQRTEQRDSAMYRCASSHRYRGSYEQYFGPGTRLTVT.